Below are 22 T cell receptor beta chains sequenced from a single sample in a study of cytomegalovirus exposure and HLA in healthy donors. Primers: 60 Vbeta forward and 13 Jbeta reverse. Data came from immunoSEQ multiplex PCR; TCRdb stores just in-frame clones and leaves some out. The listing records tens of thousands of clones. The source material was PBMCs. All receptors come from a man aged 50 to 60 in good health and CMV-seropositive.

As regards this clone: The junction departs from germline at one end; a sequencing error may be responsible. This chain links TRBV30 with TRBJ2-3; TRBD2 agrees at 11 bases. Per the germline V gene, CDR1 is GTSNPN and CDR2 is SVGIG (reference sequence). The CDR3 runs to 15 residues. Written as DNA, the CDR3 is TGTGCCGGGAGTATGTCACTAGCGGGAGCAGATACGCAGTATTTT. It is translated as CAGSMSLAGADTQYF.

The gene calls are TRBV19 and TRBJ1-5; the D is unclear. The CDR3 has 15 amino acids. V was clipped by 0 bases and J by 4 bases, with 10 bases between them. From germline, CDR1 is LNHDA and CDR2 SQIVND (reference sequence). The DNA for the CDR3 is TGTGCCAGTAGTATAGAAAACAGATTAAATCAGCCCCAGCATTTT. Its protein product is CASSIENRLNQPQHF.

The chain uses TRBV6-1 and TRBJ2-7, with D perhaps TRBD2 (7 bases). CDR3 length equals 13 residues. Germline lookup yields CDR1 MNHNS and CDR2 SASEGT. Deletions cut 6 bases from V and 11 bases from J, with 20 bases between. CDR3 sequence reads: CASRERGGELKYF. The CDR3 DNA reads TGTGCCAGCAGGGAGAGGGGGGGCGAGTTGAAGTACTTC.

The CDR3: CASSLGRLAGGGYNEQFF. In DNA form, the CDR3 reads TGTGCCAGCAGCTTAGGGAGGCTAGCGGGGGGGGGATACAATGAGCAGTTCTTC. This chain uses TRBV7-9 with TRBJ2-1, with 12 bases identical to TRBD2. The ends lost 1 base at V and 4 bases at J; junction bases unmatched: 8. Germline V gene data show CDR1 as SEHNR and CDR2 as FQNEAQ (reference sequence). This CDR3 contains 18 residues.

The chain recombines TRBV9 with TRBJ2-1; 7 bases fit TRBD1. J gave up 2 bases and V 3 bases, and 8 bases lay outside the gene matches. In germline, CDR1 is SGDLS, CDR2 YYNGEE. CDR3 length: 16 residues. DNA for the CDR3: TGTGCCAGCAGCGGCCGCGGACAGGAGGCCTACAATGAGCAGTTCTTC. Amino acid sequence: CASSGRGQEAYNEQFF.

Comments on this clone: At one end the junction does not follow the germline gene, possibly because of a read error. The rearrangement links TRBV6-1 to TRBJ2-2; 9 nucleotides line up with TRBD2. This CDR3 has 17 residues. Germline V gene sequence: CDR1 MNHNS, CDR2 SASEGT. CDR3 region: CSSSEAQIAGEVGELFF. In DNA form, the CDR3 reads TGCTCCAGCAGTGAAGCGCAGATAGCGGGAGAGGTCGGGGAGCTGTTTTTT.

V usage is TRBV6-6 and J usage is TRBJ2-1; 7 bases map to TRBD2. The CDR3 loop spans 15 amino acids. Germline loops: CDR1 MNHNY, CDR2 SVGAGI (reference sequence). The ends lost 7 bases at V and 5 bases at J; junction bases unmatched: 11. The CDR3 DNA sequence: TGTGCCAGCACGCCGGGGGGATATCGGGACAATGAGCAGTTCTTC. This sequence encodes CASTPGGYRDNEQFF.

The rearrangement uses TRBV27 and TRBJ1-5; D is undetermined. Germline lookup yields CDR1 MNHEY and CDR2 SMNVEV (reference sequence). Between the trimmed V and J ends, which lost 4 bases and 0 bases, there was a span of 10 bases. The length of the CDR3 is 15 residues. Written as DNA, the CDR3 is TGTGCCAGCAGTTCTTTCGGGTATAGCAATCAGCCCCAGCATTTT. Translating gives CASSSFGYSNQPQHF.

This chain links TRBV6-5 with TRBJ1-5; no clear D gene. Germline V gene sequence: CDR1 MNHEY, CDR2 SVGAGI. The CDR3 consists of 14 residues. V gave up 6 bases and J gave up 7 bases, with 16 bases separating them. CDR3 residues: CASSHGRRGQPQHF. The CDR3 nucleotides read TGTGCCAGCAGCCACGGACGAAGAGGGCAGCCCCAGCATTTT.

The rearrangement joins TRBV13 to TRBJ1-3; 7 bases map to TRBD1. Germline V gene data show CDR1 as PRHDT and CDR2 as FYEKMQ (reference sequence). The CDR3 has 16 amino acids. J gave up 0 bases and V 5 bases, and 7 bases lay outside the gene matches. The CDR3 spells CASSRQGLSSGNTIYF. The CDR3 bases are TGTGCCAGCAGCCGACAGGGCCTAAGCTCTGGAAACACCATATATTTT.

This chain connects TRBV9 to TRBJ2-1, with TRBD2 identical over 12 bases. Per the germline V gene, CDR1 is SGDLS and CDR2 is YYNGEE. V was pared by 3 bases and J by 7 bases, with 5 bases of the junction left unmatched. The CDR3 extends over 15 amino acids. The CDR3 DNA reads as TGTGCCAGCAGCGCGACTAGCGGGAGTTGGAATGAGCAGTTCTTC. Its protein product is CASSATSGSWNEQFF. Complete variable domain (other parts from reference TRBV9 and TRBJ2-1): DSGVTQTPKHLITATGQRVTLRCSPRSGDLSVYWYQQSLDQGLQFLIQYYNGEERAKGNILERFSAQQFPDLHSELNLSSLELGDSALYFCASSATSGSWNEQFFGPGTRLTVL.

The V and J genes are TRBV18 and TRBJ2-6, with D maybe TRBD1 (6 bases). There are 19 residues in the CDR3. CDR1 and CDR2 from the germline V gene are KGHSH and LQKENI. Deletions cut 4 bases from V and 0 bases from J, with 19 bases between. CDR3 nucleotide sequence: TGTGCCAGCTCACTTAACCGGGAACAGGGCGGCTCTGGGGCCAACGTCCTGACTTTC. Protein: CASSLNREQGGSGANVLTF.

This chain uses TRBV18 with TRBJ1-1; the D gene is possibly TRBD1 (6 bases). This CDR3 region has 13 residues. Per the germline V gene, CDR1 is KGHSH and CDR2 is LQKENI. Deletions cut 7 bases from V and 3 bases from J, with 12 bases between. The CDR3 nucleotides are TGTGCCAGCTTTCAGGGGTTTGACACTGAAGCTTTCTTT. This encodes CASFQGFDTEAFF.

The chain is built from TRBV5-1 and TRBJ2-1; 10 bases line up with TRBD2. From germline, CDR1 is SGHRS and CDR2 YFSETQ. The V segment lost 2 bases and the J segment 2 bases; nucleotides outside the gene matches: 10. The CDR3 has 18 residues. The CDR3 DNA follows: TGCGCCAGCAGCTTTCTCTTTAGCGGGAGGAACGCCTACAATGAGCAGTTCTTC. It translates to CASSFLFSGRNAYNEQFF.

The V call is TRBV9, the J call TRBJ2-7, with no clear D. Germline V lookup: CDR1 SGDLS, CDR2 YYNGEE. The CDR3 contains 14 residues. The V gene lost 0 bases and the J gene lost 1 base, with 8 bases spanning the gap. CDR3 coding DNA: TGTGCCAGCAGCGTAGCGTCACAGTCCTACGAGCAGTACTTC. As protein: CASSVASQSYEQYF.

The V call is TRBV4-3, the J call TRBJ1-2, with TRBD1 matching over 9 bases. Germline V gene lookup returns CDR1 LGHNA and CDR2 YSLEER. The CDR3 loop spans 14 amino acids. V lost 3 bases and J lost 8; bases outside the gene matches: 7. The CDR3 nucleotides are TGCGCCAGCAGCCATGAGCGGACAGGGGTCGGCTACACCTTC. It yields the protein CASSHERTGVGYTF.

The V gene is TRBV5-6, the J gene TRBJ1-5, with TRBD1 matching over 7 bases. The CDR3 spans 15 residues. The V gene's germline CDR1 is SGHDT and CDR2 YYEEEE. Losses at the gene ends were 5 bases for V and 5 bases for J; bases not matched to a gene: 10. The CDR3 is CASRYGTEGDQPQHF. Written as DNA, the CDR3 is TGTGCCAGCAGATACGGGACAGAGGGTGATCAGCCCCAGCATTTT.

This chain links TRBV5-8 with TRBJ1-5; 9 positions match TRBD1. The CDR3 consists of 14 residues. The V and J ends lost 4 bases and 5 bases, in that order; junction bases with no gene match: 4. In germline, CDR1 is SGHTS, CDR2 YDEGEE. CDR3 residues: CASSLRTGDQPQHF. The CDR3 DNA sequence: TGTGCCAGCAGCCTACGGACAGGGGATCAGCCCCAGCATTTT.

The genes are TRBV7-2 and TRBJ2-2, with 7 positions matching TRBD2. The CDR3 spans 15 residues. Germline values: CDR1 SGHTA, CDR2 FQGNSA. Trimming removed 1 base from V and 6 bases from J; junction bases left unmatched: 5. CDR3 sequence (DNA): TGTGCCAGCAGCTTAGTTGGGGGGGGAGCCGGGGAGCTGTTTTTT. This codes for CASSLVGGGAGELFF.

CDR3 region: CASSLPPEEGASTGELFF. CDR3 in DNA: TGTGCCAGCAGTTTACCCCCTGAGGAGGGGGCGTCCACCGGGGAGCTGTTTTTT. The J gene is TRBJ2-2, the V gene TRBV27; D possibly corresponds to TRBD1 (7 bases). CDR1 and CDR2 from the germline V gene are MNHEY and SMNVEV (reference sequence). The CDR3 is made up of 18 amino acids. V lost 2 bases, J lost 4 bases, and 20 bases lay in between.

The chain couples TRBV4-1 to TRBJ2-3; tentatively, D is TRBD2 (5 bases). CDR1 is MGHRA, CDR2 YSYEKL, per germline. Trimming took 5 bases from V and 2 from J, leaving 11 bases between them. The CDR3 has 14 residues. CDR3 DNA sequence: TGCGCCAGCAGCTCTCTTCTAGCCACAGATACGCAGTATTTT. Residues: CASSSLLATDTQYF.

The chain combines TRBV10-3 with TRBJ1-4, with D possibly matching TRBD1 (5 bases). CDR1 ENHRY and CDR2 SYGVKD come from the germline V gene. The V end was cut by 2 bases, the J end by 6 bases, with 13 bases between. The CDR3 has 15 residues. The chain's CDR3 is CAISEAGPGDEKLFF. In DNA form, the CDR3 reads TGTGCCATCAGTGAGGCAGGGCCGGGAGATGAAAAACTGTTTTTT.